Below are 15 T cell receptor beta chains sequenced from a single sample in a study of blood T cells in healthy people across ages. For the second PCR, which ran for roughly 6 to 11 cycles, a sample-barcoded 5' primer and a J-beta primer mix were used. TCRdb used MiXCR to reprocess the 5' RACE reads, holding one entry per CDR3 protein. Of roughly 650,000 distinct CDR3 sequences listed, roughly 32% are singletons. Sequenced material: blood. The source is a woman aged 80 or over in good health.

The rearrangement links TRBV7-9 to TRBJ2-1; 8 positions match TRBD2. The germline CDR1 and CDR2 sequences are SEHNR and FQNEAQ (reference sequence). This CDR3 is 13 amino acids long. V dropped 4 bases and J dropped 14; count of bases not matched to a gene: 10. CDR3 sequence: CASSSSGAGGEFF. The CDR3 nucleotides read TGTGCCAGCAGCTCCTCGGGGGCGGGAGGAGAGTTCTTC.

This clonotype was counted ten times or more. The V and J genes are TRBV10-3 and TRBJ1-6; 7 bases match TRBD1. The CDR3 sequence is 14 residues long. The germline gives CDR1 ENHRY, CDR2 SYGVKD. V was clipped by 6 bases and J by 6 bases; unmatched bases: 5. CDR3 DNA sequence: TGTGCCATCAGGGTGGACAGGACTAATTCACCCCTCCACTTT. Its protein product is CAIRVDRTNSPLHF.

The rearrangement uses TRBV20-1 and TRBJ2-7; D is perhaps TRBD2 (8 bases). This CDR3 is 14 amino acids long. V lost 6 bases to trimming and J lost 5 bases, with 20 bases between them. The V gene's germline CDR1 is DFQATT and CDR2 SNEGSKA (reference sequence). The CDR3 region is CSAPKGAGGHEQYF. The CDR3 DNA reads TGCAGTGCCCCCAAGGGGGCGGGAGGTCACGAGCAGTACTTC.

In its sample, this clonotype was seen many times. This chain uses TRBV7-2 with TRBJ2-3; 11 nucleotides line up with TRBD2. The CDR3 consists of 16 residues. Germline V CDR1 and CDR2: SGHTA, FQGNSA. The trim removed 5 bases at V and 8 bases at J, leaving 12 bases unmatched. The CDR3 DNA sequence: TGTGCCAGCAGCCAGCTCGTAGCGGGGGGGCGCGGTACGCAGTATTTT. Amino acid sequence: CASSQLVAGGRGTQYF.

This clonotype was seen just once. A much larger clonotype is one base distant, so this may be a read error. The genes are TRBV7-7 and TRBJ2-2, with a weak D call TRBD1 (5 bases). The CDR3 spans 13 residues. Germline lookup yields CDR1 SSHAT and CDR2 FNYEAQ (reference sequence). The CDR3 protein is CAGSLGATGELFF. DNA for the CDR3: TGTGCTGGCAGCTTAGGGGCCACCGGGGAGCTGTTTTTT.

The table lists this clonotype with many counts. The chain is built from TRBV4-2 and TRBJ2-1; TRBD2 matches 10 bases. The V gene end was trimmed by 1 base and the J gene end by 0 bases; junction bases not matched to a gene: 6. This CDR3 comprises 18 residues. Germline CDR1 is LGHNA and CDR2 is YNFKEQ. The CDR3 region is CASSQGFSGGSSYNEQFF. CDR3 in DNA: TGTGCCAGCAGCCAAGGGTTTAGCGGGGGGAGCTCCTACAATGAGCAGTTCTTC.

The chain couples TRBV12-3 or TRBV12-4 to TRBJ1-2; D ambiguous. The CDR3 has 14 amino acids. V was pared by 6 bases and J by 2 bases, with 13 bases between. The CDR3 sequence: CASSLYPANYGYTF. The CDR3 region has the DNA TGTGCCAGCAGCTTATACCCCGCAAACTATGGCTACACCTTC.

This clonotype was seen ten or more times. The chain recombines TRBV20-1 with TRBJ2-7, with D possibly TRBD1 on 7 matching bases. V lost 0 bases to trimming and J lost 3 bases, with 12 bases between them. The V gene's germline CDR1 is DFQATT and CDR2 SNEGSKA (reference sequence). This CDR3 spans 14 amino acids. The CDR3 DNA sequence: TGCAGTGCTAGAGATCCAGGGGGGCTCTACGAGCAGTACTTC. Residues: CSARDPGGLYEQYF.

This clonotype was observed many times. This rearrangement joins TRBV3-1 to TRBJ2-1; 13 bases are shared with TRBD2. Unmatched junction bases numbered 1, after V lost 5 bases and J lost 6 bases. CDR3 length: 14 amino acids. CDR1 is LGHDT, CDR2 YNNKEL, per germline (reference sequence). The CDR3 DNA follows: TGTGCCAGCAGCGGGACTAGCGGGGTCAATGAGCAGTTCTTC. Translated, it gives CASSGTSGVNEQFF.

This clonotype has more than one count but fewer than ten. The V gene is TRBV19, the J gene TRBJ2-3, with 7 nucleotides matching TRBD2. The germline V gene encodes CDR1 LNHDA and CDR2 SQIVND (reference sequence). V trimming: 6 bases; J trimming: 5 bases; junction bases outside the gene matches: 11. This CDR3 has 15 amino acids. CDR3 protein: CASRATSSGLDTQYF. For the CDR3, the DNA is TGTGCCAGTAGGGCGACTAGCTCGGGGTTAGATACGCAGTATTTT.

This clonotype has a count of ten or more. The V gene is TRBV7-3, the J gene TRBJ1-2, with TRBD1 as a possible D gene (5 bases). CDR1 and CDR2 from the germline V gene are SGHTA and FQGTGA. This CDR3 spans 17 amino acids. Trimming took off 1 base at V and 6 bases at J, with 21 bases between the two ends. The CDR3 here is CASSLNPSARVPDGYTF. For the CDR3, the DNA is TGTGCCAGCAGCTTAAACCCCTCGGCCAGGGTACCTGATGGCTACACCTTC.

This clonotype has just a few counts. With a much larger clone just one base away, this may be a read error. The chain has TRBV5-1 and TRBJ2-5, with D possibly matching TRBD2 (6 bases). Germline V CDR1 and CDR2: SGHRS, YFSETQ. The CDR3 totals 15 residues. In DNA, the CDR3 is TGCGCCAGCAGCTTTCGACTAGTCAACCAAGGGACCCAGTACTTC. This sequence encodes CASSFRLVNQGTQYF.

The chain combines TRBV20-1 with TRBJ2-7, with D perhaps matching TRBD2 (7 bases). The CDR3 covers 13 residues. Trimming stripped 6 bases from V and 3 bases from J, with 15 bases between. Germline V gene lookup returns CDR1 DFQATT and CDR2 SNEGSKA (reference sequence). CDR3 sequence: CSAGGRALYEQYF. CDR3 sequence (DNA): TGCAGTGCGGGGGGGCGGGCACTCTACGAGCAGTACTTC.

Worth noting for this clonotype: This clone may be a read error of a much larger clone one base away. The gene calls are TRBV11-2 and TRBJ2-5; 8 bases fit TRBD2. The CDR3 has 15 residues. The germline V gene encodes CDR1 SGHAT and CDR2 FQNNGV. The CDR3 DNA reads as TGTGTCAGCAGCTTAGATGGGAGCGGGGGAGAGACCCAGTACTTC. Translation: CVSSLDGSGGETQYF.

This clonotype was seen a handful of times. The CDR3 DNA sequence: TGTGCCAGCAGCCGACAGGTTGGGTTCACTGAAGCTTTCTTT. Translated, it gives CASSRQVGFTEAFF. The rearrangement joins TRBV27 to TRBJ1-1, with D possibly matching TRBD1 (6 bases). This CDR3 spans 14 amino acids. The germline V and J ends were trimmed by 6 bases and 4 bases, with 15 bases remaining between them. Germline V gene lookup returns CDR1 MNHEY and CDR2 SMNVEV (reference sequence).